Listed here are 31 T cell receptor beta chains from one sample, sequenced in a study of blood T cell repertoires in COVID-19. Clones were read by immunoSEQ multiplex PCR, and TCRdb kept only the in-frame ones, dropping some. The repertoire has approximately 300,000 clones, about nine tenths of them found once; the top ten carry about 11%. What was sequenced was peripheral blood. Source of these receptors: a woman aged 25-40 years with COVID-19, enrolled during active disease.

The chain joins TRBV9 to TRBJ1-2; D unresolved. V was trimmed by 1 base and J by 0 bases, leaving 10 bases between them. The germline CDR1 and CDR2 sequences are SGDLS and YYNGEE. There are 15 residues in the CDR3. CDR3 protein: CASSVSWGANYGYTF. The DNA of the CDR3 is TGTGCCAGCAGCGTATCCTGGGGAGCTAACTATGGCTACACCTTC.

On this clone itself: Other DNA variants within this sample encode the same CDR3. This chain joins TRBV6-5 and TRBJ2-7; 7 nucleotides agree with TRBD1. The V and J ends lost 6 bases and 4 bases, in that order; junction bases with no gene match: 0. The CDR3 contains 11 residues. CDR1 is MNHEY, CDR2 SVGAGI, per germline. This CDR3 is CASSRGYEQYF. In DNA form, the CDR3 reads TGTGCCAGCAGCAGGGGGTACGAGCAGTACTTC.

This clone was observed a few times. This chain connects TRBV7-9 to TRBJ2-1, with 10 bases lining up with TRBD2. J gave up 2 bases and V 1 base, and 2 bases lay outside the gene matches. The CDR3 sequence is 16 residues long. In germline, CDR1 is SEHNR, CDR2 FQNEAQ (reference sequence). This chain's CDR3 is CASSLGLAGAYNEQFF. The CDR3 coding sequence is TGTGCCAGCAGCTTAGGGCTAGCGGGAGCCTACAATGAGCAGTTCTTC.

CDR3 sequence (DNA): TGTGCCGCCCAGCGGGACAATGAGCAGTTCTTC. It codes for CAAQRDNEQFF. The rearrangement joins TRBV6-6 to TRBJ2-1, with D perhaps matching TRBD2 (6 bases). Germline V gene lookup returns CDR1 MNHNY and CDR2 SVGAGI (reference sequence). Trimming cost V 11 bases and J 5 bases, with 10 bases left between them. The CDR3 length is 11 residues.

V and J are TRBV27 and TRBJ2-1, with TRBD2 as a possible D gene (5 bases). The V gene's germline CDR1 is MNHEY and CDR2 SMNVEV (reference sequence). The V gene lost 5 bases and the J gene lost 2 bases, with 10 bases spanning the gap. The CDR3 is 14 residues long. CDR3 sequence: CASSGRRAYNEQFF. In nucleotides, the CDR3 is TGTGCCAGCAGTGGGAGACGCGCCTACAATGAGCAGTTCTTC.

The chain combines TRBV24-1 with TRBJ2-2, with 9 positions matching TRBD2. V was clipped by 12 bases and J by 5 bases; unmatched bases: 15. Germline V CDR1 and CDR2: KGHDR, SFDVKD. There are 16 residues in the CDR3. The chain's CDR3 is CAPRSGSYVGTGELFF. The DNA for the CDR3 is TGTGCCCCACGTAGCGGGAGTTACGTTGGGACCGGGGAGCTGTTTTTT.

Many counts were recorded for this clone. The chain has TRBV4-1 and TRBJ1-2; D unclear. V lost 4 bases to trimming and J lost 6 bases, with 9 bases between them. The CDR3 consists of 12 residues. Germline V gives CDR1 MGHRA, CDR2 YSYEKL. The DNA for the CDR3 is TGCGCCAGCAGCCGAGACTTCCATGGCTACACCTTC. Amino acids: CASSRDFHGYTF.

In nucleotides, the CDR3 is TGTGCCAGCAGTGAAGCAGGGATCAGAGAGGGCAATGAGCAGTTCTTC. It yields the protein CASSEAGIREGNEQFF. V is TRBV2 and J is TRBJ2-1; D may be TRBD2 (5 bases). Germline V gives CDR1 SNHLY, CDR2 FYNNEI. V lost 0 bases, J lost 6 bases, and 15 bases lay in between. The CDR3 loop spans 16 amino acids.

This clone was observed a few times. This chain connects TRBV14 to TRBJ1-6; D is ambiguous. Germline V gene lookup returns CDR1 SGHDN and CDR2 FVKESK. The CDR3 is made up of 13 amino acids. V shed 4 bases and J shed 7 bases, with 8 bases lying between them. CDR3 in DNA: TGTGCCAGCAGCCTATCCAGAAATTCACCCCTCCACTTT. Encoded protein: CASSLSRNSPLHF.

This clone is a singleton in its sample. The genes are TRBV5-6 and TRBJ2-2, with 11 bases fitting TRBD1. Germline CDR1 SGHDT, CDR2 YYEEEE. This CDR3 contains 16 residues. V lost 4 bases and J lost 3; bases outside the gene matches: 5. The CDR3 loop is CASSPWTGGDTGELFF. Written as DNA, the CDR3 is TGTGCCAGCAGCCCCTGGACAGGGGGCGACACCGGGGAGCTGTTTTTT.

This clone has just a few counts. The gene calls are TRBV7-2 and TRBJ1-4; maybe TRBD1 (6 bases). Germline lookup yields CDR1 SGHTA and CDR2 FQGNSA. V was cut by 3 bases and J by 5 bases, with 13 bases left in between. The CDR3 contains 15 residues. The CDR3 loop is CASSFPGHRNEKLFF. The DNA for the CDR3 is TGTGCCAGCAGCTTCCCGGGACACAGAAATGAAAAACTGTTTTTT.

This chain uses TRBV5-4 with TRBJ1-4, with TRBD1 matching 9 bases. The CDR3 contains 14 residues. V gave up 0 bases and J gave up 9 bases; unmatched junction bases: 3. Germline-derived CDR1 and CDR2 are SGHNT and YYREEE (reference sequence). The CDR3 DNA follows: TGTGCCAGCAGCTTGGGCGGGACAGGGAAAAAACTGTTTTTT. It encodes CASSLGGTGKKLFF.

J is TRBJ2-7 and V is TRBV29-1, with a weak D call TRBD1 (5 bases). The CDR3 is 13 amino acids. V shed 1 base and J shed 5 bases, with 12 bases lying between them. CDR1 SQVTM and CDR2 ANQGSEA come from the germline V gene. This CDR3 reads CSVEGQGNDEQYF. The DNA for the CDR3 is TGCAGCGTTGAAGGCCAGGGAAACGACGAGCAGTACTTC.

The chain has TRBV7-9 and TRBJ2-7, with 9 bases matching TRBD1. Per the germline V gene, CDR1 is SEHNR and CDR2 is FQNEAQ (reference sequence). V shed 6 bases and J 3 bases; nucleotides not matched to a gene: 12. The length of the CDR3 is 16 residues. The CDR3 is CASSFQNPGQGYEQYF. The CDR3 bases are TGTGCCAGCAGTTTTCAGAATCCGGGACAGGGCTACGAGCAGTACTTC.

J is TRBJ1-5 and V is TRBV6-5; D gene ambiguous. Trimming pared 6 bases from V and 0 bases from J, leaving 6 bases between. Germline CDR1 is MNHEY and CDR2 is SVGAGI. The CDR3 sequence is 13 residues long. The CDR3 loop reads CASSPGSNQPQHF. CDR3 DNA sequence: TGTGCCAGCAGCCCGGGTAGCAATCAGCCCCAGCATTTT.

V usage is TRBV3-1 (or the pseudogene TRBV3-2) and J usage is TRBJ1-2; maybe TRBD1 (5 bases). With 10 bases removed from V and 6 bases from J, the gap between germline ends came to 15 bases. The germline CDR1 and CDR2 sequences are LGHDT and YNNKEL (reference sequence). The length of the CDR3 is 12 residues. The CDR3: CAMTPGVDGYTF. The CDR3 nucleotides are TGTGCCATGACCCCGGGGGTAGATGGCTACACCTTC.

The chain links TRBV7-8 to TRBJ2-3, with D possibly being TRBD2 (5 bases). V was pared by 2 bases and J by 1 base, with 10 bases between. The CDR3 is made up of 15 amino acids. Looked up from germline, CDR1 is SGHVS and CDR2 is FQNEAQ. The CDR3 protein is CASSLYGRGTDTQYF. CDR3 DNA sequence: TGTGCCAGCAGCTTATATGGGCGGGGCACAGATACGCAGTATTTT.

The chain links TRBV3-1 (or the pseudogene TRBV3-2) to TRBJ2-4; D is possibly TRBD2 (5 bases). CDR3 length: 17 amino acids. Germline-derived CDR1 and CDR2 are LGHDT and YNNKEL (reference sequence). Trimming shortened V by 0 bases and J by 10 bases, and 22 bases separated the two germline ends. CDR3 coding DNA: TGTGCCAGCAGCCAAGAAACCGTTAGGGCCCTCGGAGGAATTCAGTACTTC. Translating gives CASSQETVRALGGIQYF.

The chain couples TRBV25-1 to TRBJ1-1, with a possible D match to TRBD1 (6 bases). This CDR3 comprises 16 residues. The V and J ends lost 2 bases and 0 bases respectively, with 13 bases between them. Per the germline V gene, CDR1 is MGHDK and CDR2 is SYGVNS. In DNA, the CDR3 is TGTGCCAGCAGTGAAGACAGGTCCGGGTTGAACACTGAAGCTTTCTTT. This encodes CASSEDRSGLNTEAFF.

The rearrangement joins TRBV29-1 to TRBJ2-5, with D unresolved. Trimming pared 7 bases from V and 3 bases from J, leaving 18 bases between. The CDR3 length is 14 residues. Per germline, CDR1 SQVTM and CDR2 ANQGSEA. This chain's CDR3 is CSGSLGSVKETQYF. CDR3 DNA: TGCAGCGGATCACTCGGAAGCGTCAAAGAGACCCAGTACTTC.

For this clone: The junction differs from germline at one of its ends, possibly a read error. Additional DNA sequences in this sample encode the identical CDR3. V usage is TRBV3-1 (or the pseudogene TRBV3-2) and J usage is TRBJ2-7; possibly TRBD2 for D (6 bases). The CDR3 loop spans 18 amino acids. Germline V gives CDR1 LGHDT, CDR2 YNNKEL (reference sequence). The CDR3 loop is CASSQDLHGGSPTYEQYF. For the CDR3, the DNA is TGCGCCAGCAGCCAAGACCTACATGGGGGGAGCCCGACCTACGAGCAGTACTTC.

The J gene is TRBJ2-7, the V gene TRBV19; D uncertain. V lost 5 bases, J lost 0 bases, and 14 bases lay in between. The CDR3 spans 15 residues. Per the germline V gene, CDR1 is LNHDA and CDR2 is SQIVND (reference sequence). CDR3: CASSLRDSSSYEQYF. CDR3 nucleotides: TGTGCCAGTAGTCTCCGCGACTCGAGCTCCTACGAGCAGTACTTC.

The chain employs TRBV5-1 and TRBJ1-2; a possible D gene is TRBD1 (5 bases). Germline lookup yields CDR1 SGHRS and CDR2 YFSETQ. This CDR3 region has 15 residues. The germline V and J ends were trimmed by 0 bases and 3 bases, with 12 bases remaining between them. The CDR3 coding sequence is TGCGCCAGCAGCTTGGAGCCAGGGTTACACTATGGCTACACCTTC. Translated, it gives CASSLEPGLHYGYTF.

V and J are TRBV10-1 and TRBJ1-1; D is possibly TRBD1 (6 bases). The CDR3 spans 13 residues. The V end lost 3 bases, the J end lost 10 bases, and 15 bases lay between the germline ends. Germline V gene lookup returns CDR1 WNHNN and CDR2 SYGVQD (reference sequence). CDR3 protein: CASSDRLRGAAFF. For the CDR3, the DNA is TGCGCCAGCAGTGACAGGCTCCGGGGGGCAGCTTTCTTT.

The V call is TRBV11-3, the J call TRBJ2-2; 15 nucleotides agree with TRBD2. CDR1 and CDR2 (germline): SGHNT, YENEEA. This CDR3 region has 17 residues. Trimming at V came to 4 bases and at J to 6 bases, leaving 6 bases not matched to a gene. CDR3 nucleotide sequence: TGTGCCAGCAGCTCTGGACTAGCGGGAGGGAAAGCCGGGGAGCTGTTTTTT. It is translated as CASSSGLAGGKAGELFF.

The DNA of the CDR3 is TGTGCCAGCAGCGTAGTTCCCGAGCGTGAAAAACTGTTTTTT. Translating it yields CASSVVPEREKLFF. V gene TRBV9 combines with J gene TRBJ1-4; no firm D call. The CDR3 totals 14 residues. From germline, CDR1 is SGDLS and CDR2 YYNGEE. The V end was cut by 0 bases, the J end by 7 bases, with 10 bases between.

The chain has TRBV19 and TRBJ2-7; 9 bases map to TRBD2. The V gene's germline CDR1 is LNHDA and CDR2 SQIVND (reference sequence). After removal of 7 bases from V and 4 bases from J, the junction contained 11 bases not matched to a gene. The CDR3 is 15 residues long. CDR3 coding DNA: TGTGCCAGTAAACCAGCGGGAGGCTTGTTGTACGAGCAGTACTTC. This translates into CASKPAGGLLYEQYF.

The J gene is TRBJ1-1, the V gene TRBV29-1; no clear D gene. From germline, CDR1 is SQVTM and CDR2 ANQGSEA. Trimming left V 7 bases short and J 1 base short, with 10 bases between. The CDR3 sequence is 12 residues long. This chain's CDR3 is CSGQTRNTEAFF. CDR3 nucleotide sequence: TGCAGCGGCCAGACACGGAACACTGAAGCTTTCTTT.

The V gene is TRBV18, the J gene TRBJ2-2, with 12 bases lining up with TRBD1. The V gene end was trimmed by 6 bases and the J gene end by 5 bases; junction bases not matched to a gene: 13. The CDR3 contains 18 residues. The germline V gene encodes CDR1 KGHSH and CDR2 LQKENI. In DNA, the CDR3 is TGTGCCAGCTCCCAACTCCCGGGACAGGGGGCCGGTACCGGGGAGCTGTTTTTT. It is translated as CASSQLPGQGAGTGELFF.

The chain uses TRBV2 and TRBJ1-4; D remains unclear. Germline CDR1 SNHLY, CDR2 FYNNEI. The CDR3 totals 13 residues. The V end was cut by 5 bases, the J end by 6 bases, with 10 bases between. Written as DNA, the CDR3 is TGTGCCAGCAGTCCCGGTCGGGATGAAAAACTGTTTTTT. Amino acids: CASSPGRDEKLFF.

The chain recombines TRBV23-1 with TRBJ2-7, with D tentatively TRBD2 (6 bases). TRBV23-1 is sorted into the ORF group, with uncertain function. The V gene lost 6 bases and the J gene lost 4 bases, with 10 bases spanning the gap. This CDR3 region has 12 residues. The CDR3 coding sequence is TGCGCCAGCAGCGGGGGAGCTTACGAGCAGTACTTC. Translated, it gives CASSGGAYEQYF.